What follows are 13 T cell receptor beta chains derived from one specimen sequenced in a study of cytomegalovirus exposure and HLA in healthy donors. The PCR was carried out with 60 Vbeta primers and 13 Jbeta primers. Generated by immunoSEQ multiplex PCR, the TCRdb table keeps only in-frame clones and is missing some. The data show around 130,000 clones, and the top ten clones hold about 1.6%. Material for sequencing was PBMCs. The source is a woman aged 40 to 55 in good health and CMV-seronegative.

V and J are TRBV5-4 and TRBJ2-3, with a tentative D call TRBD1 (6 bases). V gave up 4 bases and J gave up 7 bases, with 10 bases separating them. The CDR3 consists of 12 residues. From germline, CDR1 is SGHNT and CDR2 YYREEE (reference sequence). CDR3 DNA sequence: TGTGCCAGCAGCCAGGACAGAAATACGCAGTATTTT. Translating it yields CASSQDRNTQYF. The full variable domain, completed using reference TRBV5-4 and TRBJ2-3, is ETGVTQSPTHLIKTRGQQVTLRCSSQSGHNTVSWYQQALGQGPQFIFQYYREEENGRGNFPPRFSGLQFPNYSSELNVNALELDDSALYLCASSQDRNTQYFGPGTRLTVL.

The chain recombines TRBV2 with TRBJ2-4; 8 nucleotides match TRBD1. CDR1 and CDR2 (germline): SNHLY, FYNNEI. V was pared by 3 bases and J by 0 bases, with 4 bases of the junction left unmatched. The CDR3 loop spans 16 amino acids. The DNA of the CDR3 is TGTGCCAGCAGTGACGGTGACAGGGGAGCCAAAAACATTCAGTACTTC. This encodes CASSDGDRGAKNIQYF. The full variable domain, rest sourced from reference TRBV2 and TRBJ2-4, is EPEVTQTPSHQVTQMGQEVILRCVPISNHLYFYWYRQILGQKVEFLVSFYNNEISEKSEIFDDQFSVERPDGSNFTLKIRSTKLEDSAMYFCASSDGDRGAKNIQYFGAGTRLSVL.

The V and J genes are TRBV7-3 and TRBJ2-2; 14 bases are a match to TRBD2. The CDR3 is 17 amino acids. Germline CDR1 reads SGHTA; CDR2 reads FQGTGA. The J segment lost 6 bases and the V segment lost 4 bases, leaving 7 bases of the junction unmatched. The CDR3 DNA sequence: TGTGCCAGCAGCTCCCCGACTAGCGGGGGGGCACCCGGGGAGCTGTTTTTT. Amino acids: CASSSPTSGGAPGELFF.

This chain links TRBV9 with TRBJ2-1; D ambiguous. The length of the CDR3 is 14 residues. Germline V lookup: CDR1 SGDLS, CDR2 YYNGEE. V lost 0 bases to trimming and J lost 10 bases, with 14 bases between them. CDR3 amino acids: CASSVAWSAFEQFF. CDR3 coding DNA: TGTGCCAGCAGCGTAGCTTGGAGCGCGTTCGAGCAGTTCTTC.

V and J are TRBV28 and TRBJ1-6, with D tentatively TRBD1 (6 bases). V dropped 6 bases and J dropped 7 bases, with 13 bases sitting between them. The CDR3 has 14 amino acids. CDR1 is MDHEN, CDR2 SYDVKM, per germline. Written as DNA, the CDR3 is TGTGCCAGCAGGCGCGGACAGCCAAATTCACCCCTCCACTTT. Its protein product is CASRRGQPNSPLHF.

The chain has TRBV28 and TRBJ1-5; 8 nucleotides align to TRBD1. The CDR3 has 18 residues. V trimming: 6 bases; J trimming: 3 bases; junction bases outside the gene matches: 16. Germline CDR1 MDHEN, CDR2 SYDVKM. The CDR3 sequence is CASRPSWGPTGDNQPQHF. CDR3 coding DNA: TGTGCCAGCAGACCCTCTTGGGGACCGACAGGGGACAATCAGCCCCAGCATTTT.

Worth noting for this clone: At the DNA level, this CDR3 is encoded by other sequences in the same sample as well. CDR3 DNA: TGTGCCAGCAGCTATCGACAGGCTCGGAAAACTGAAGCTTTCTTT. Translating gives CASSYRQARKTEAFF. The J gene is TRBJ1-1, the V gene TRBV7-2, with a possible D match to TRBD1 (6 bases). This CDR3 has 15 amino acids. V was clipped by 4 bases and J by 5 bases, with 17 bases between them. Germline V gene data show CDR1 as SGHTA and CDR2 as FQGNSA. Variable domain in full (rest from reference TRBV7-2 and TRBJ1-1): GAGVSQSPSNKVTEKGKDVELRCDPISGHTALYWYRQSLGQGLEFLIYFQGNSAPDKSGLPSDRFSAERTGGSVSTLTIQRTQQEDSAVYLCASSYRQARKTEAFFGQGTRLTVV.

About this clone: Germline is not matched at one junction end, which may reflect a read error. This sequence joins TRBV5-6 and TRBJ1-1; 7 positions agree with TRBD1. Germline CDR1 reads SGHDT; CDR2 reads YYEEEE. The CDR3 runs 12 residues. CDR3 sequence: CASSPGGTEGFF. CDR3 sequence (DNA): TGTGCCAGCAGCCCAGGGGGGACTGAAGGTTTCTTT.

The chain couples TRBV27 to TRBJ2-3; 7 bases line up with TRBD1. Germline trimming cut 9 bases from V and 5 bases from J; bases unmatched to any gene: 14. This CDR3 is 15 amino acids long. Looked up from germline, CDR1 is MNHEY and CDR2 is SMNVEV (reference sequence). The CDR3 DNA reads as TGTGCCAGTGTCTCGGGACAGAGCCTTGAAGATACGCAGTATTTT. Protein sequence: CASVSGQSLEDTQYF.

This chain joins TRBV5-1 and TRBJ2-5; 11 nucleotides agree with TRBD1. Germline V gene sequence: CDR1 SGHRS, CDR2 YFSETQ. The J segment lost 4 bases and the V segment lost 5 bases, leaving 7 bases of the junction unmatched. The CDR3 is 15 residues long. In nucleotides, the CDR3 is TGCGCCAGCAGTTCGGACAGGGGGCTTGGAGAGACCCAGTACTTC. This gives the protein CASSSDRGLGETQYF.

The V and J genes are TRBV5-1 and TRBJ1-1; TRBD1 is a possible D gene (6 bases). With 5 bases removed from V and 11 bases from J, the gap between germline ends came to 16 bases. This CDR3 region has 12 residues. CDR1 is SGHRS, CDR2 YFSETQ, per germline. The CDR3 nucleotides read TGCGCCAGCAGTGGGGGCGGCCGGAGGGCTTTCTTT. It translates to CASSGGGRRAFF.

The chain is built from TRBV4-2 and TRBJ2-7; D remains unclear. Looked up from germline, CDR1 is LGHNA and CDR2 is YNFKEQ. The CDR3 has 13 residues. V lost 0 bases, J lost 5 bases, and 8 bases lay in between. CDR3 DNA sequence: TGTGCCAGCAGCCAAGACCCGAGCGACGAGCAGTACTTC. This gives the protein CASSQDPSDEQYF.

This sequence joins TRBV10-3 and TRBJ1-2, with 7 nucleotides matching TRBD1. The CDR3 consists of 16 residues. Losses at the gene ends were 0 bases for V and 3 bases for J; bases not matched to a gene: 7. Per the germline V gene, CDR1 is ENHRY and CDR2 is SYGVKD. The CDR3 sequence: CAISESWAGGDYGYTF. DNA of the CDR3: TGTGCCATCAGTGAGTCGTGGGCAGGGGGTGACTATGGCTACACCTTC.